This TCR beta chain was recorded in a study of cytomegalovirus exposure and HLA in healthy donors. The study, taken as a whole, reports: In a later analysis, at a false discovery rate of 0.05, fewer than 20,000 TCR beta sequences matched HLA alleles. Serostatus for CMV was the only available immune exposure information.

About this clone: Its antigen is currently unknown.

PCR amplification relied on 60 Vbeta primers (plus 13 Jbeta primers). TCRdb's copy holds only in-frame clones and misses some; the assay was immunoSEQ multiplex PCR. The repertoire holds around 250,000 clones, with about 80% as singletons. With 0 bases removed from V and 2 bases from J, the gap between germline ends came to 6 bases. Germline values: CDR1 SGDLS, CDR2 YYNGEE. This CDR3 has 14 residues. This sequence originates from a woman aged 60-70 years in good health and CMV-seropositive. The sequencing input was PBMCs. The V call is TRBV9, the J call TRBJ1-5; D is unclear. CDR3 amino acids: CASSVDSRNQPQHF. The CDR3 region has the DNA TGTGCCAGCAGCGTAGACAGCCGCAATCAGCCCCAGCATTTT.